One sample yielded the 10 T cell receptor beta chains listed below, sequenced in a study of shared clonotypes between healthy human individuals. Assay: immunoSEQ multiplex PCR; the TCRdb copy retains only in-frame clones and omits some. Among around 1.1 million clones, around 78% were seen once, and the ten largest hold 0.6% to 0.75%. Sequencing input: memory CD4+ T cells from PBMCs. Specified subset: CD45RA-negative fraction. The receptors shown here come from a man aged 18 to 30 in good health. Some clones in this sample may be carry-over from other donors' samples.

The V and J genes are TRBV15 and TRBJ2-7; no clear D. Germline V gene sequence: CDR1 LNHNV, CDR2 YYDKDF (reference sequence). The CDR3 consists of 13 residues. Between the trimmed V and J ends, which lost 3 bases and 2 bases, there was a span of 8 bases. The CDR3 bases are TGTGCCACCAGCAGGCCCCCTACCTACGAGCAGTACTTC. The encoded protein is CATSRPPTYEQYF.

This clone was recorded only once. The V call is TRBV18, the J call TRBJ1-5; maybe TRBD1 (6 bases). From germline, CDR1 is KGHSH and CDR2 LQKENI. This CDR3 has 16 residues. V lost 0 bases, J lost 4 bases, and 13 bases lay in between. Written as DNA, the CDR3 is TGTGCCAGCTCACCACCGGTGGGGGCTGGTAATCAGCCCCAGCATTTT. Encoded protein: CASSPPVGAGNQPQHF.

The chain employs TRBV2 and TRBJ1-2, with D possibly being TRBD1 (5 bases). Germline values: CDR1 SNHLY, CDR2 FYNNEI. The length of the CDR3 is 14 residues. V was shortened by 6 bases and J by 3 bases, with 14 bases between the two germline ends. CDR3 DNA: TGTGCCAGCAGCCTGACAGAGTCGGACTATGGCTACACCTTC. It encodes CASSLTESDYGYTF.

V is TRBV5-1 and J is TRBJ2-1; 14 nucleotides align to TRBD2. The J segment lost 4 bases and the V segment lost 1 base, leaving 1 base of the junction unmatched. The length of the CDR3 is 16 residues. Looked up from germline, CDR1 is SGHRS and CDR2 is YFSETQ. DNA of the CDR3: TGCGCCAGCAGCTTGAGACTAGCGGGAGGGTACAATGAGCAGTTCTTC. Its translation: CASSLRLAGGYNEQFF.

To note about this clone: This same CDR3 is encoded by further DNA sequences in the sample. CDR3 in amino acids: CASSLPGQGGQYF. CDR3 nucleotides: TGTGCCAGCAGCTTACCGGGACAGGGCGGACAGTACTTC. J is TRBJ2-7 and V is TRBV7-2; 9 bases map to TRBD1. Trimming removed 2 bases from V and 10 bases from J; junction bases left unmatched: 6. Germline CDR1 is SGHTA and CDR2 is FQGNSA. The CDR3 is 13 amino acids.

The chain recombines TRBV5-1 with TRBJ1-2; TRBD1 matches at 7 bases. CDR3 length: 14 residues. Germline V gene data show CDR1 as SGHRS and CDR2 as YFSETQ. The junction had 7 bases not matched to a gene; V was cut back by 4 bases and J by 4 bases. In DNA form, the CDR3 reads TGCGCCAGCAGCGAACAGGGGCCTGGCTATGGCTACACCTTC. Translation: CASSEQGPGYGYTF.

J is TRBJ1-5 and V is TRBV7-8; no definite D call. Trimming cost V 1 base and J 0 bases, with 10 bases left between them. CDR1 is SGHVS and CDR2 is FQNEAQ in the germline V gene. CDR3 length: 16 amino acids. The CDR3 loop is CASSLDFWDSNQPQHF. The DNA for the CDR3 is TGTGCCAGCAGCTTAGACTTTTGGGATAGCAATCAGCCCCAGCATTTT.

This chain joins TRBV9 and TRBJ2-5; TRBD2 might be the D (7 bases). This CDR3 spans 16 amino acids. V lost 3 bases, J lost 1 base, and 16 bases lay in between. Per the germline V gene, CDR1 is SGDLS and CDR2 is YYNGEE. CDR3 residues: CASSAPWGGGQETQYF. The CDR3 coding sequence is TGTGCCAGCAGCGCCCCCTGGGGGGGCGGCCAAGAGACCCAGTACTTC.

This clone is a singleton in its sample. The chain recombines TRBV6-5 with TRBJ1-2, with D possibly matching TRBD1 (6 bases). There are 14 residues in the CDR3. V lost 6 bases and J 4 bases, leaving 15 bases between the germline ends. Germline V lookup: CDR1 MNHEY, CDR2 SVGAGI. Here the CDR3 DNA reads TGTGCCAGCAGCCGTTCAGGGGAACTCTATGGCTACACCTTC. This gives the protein CASSRSGELYGYTF.

This chain connects TRBV5-8 to TRBJ1-5; 9 nucleotides align to TRBD1. The V and J ends lost 4 bases and 7 bases, in that order; junction bases with no gene match: 9. There are 15 residues in the CDR3. Germline V gene data show CDR1 as SGHTS and CDR2 as YDEGEE. This CDR3 reads CASSDGTGMGQPQHF. The DNA for the CDR3 is TGTGCCAGCAGCGACGGGACAGGGATGGGGCAGCCCCAGCATTTT.